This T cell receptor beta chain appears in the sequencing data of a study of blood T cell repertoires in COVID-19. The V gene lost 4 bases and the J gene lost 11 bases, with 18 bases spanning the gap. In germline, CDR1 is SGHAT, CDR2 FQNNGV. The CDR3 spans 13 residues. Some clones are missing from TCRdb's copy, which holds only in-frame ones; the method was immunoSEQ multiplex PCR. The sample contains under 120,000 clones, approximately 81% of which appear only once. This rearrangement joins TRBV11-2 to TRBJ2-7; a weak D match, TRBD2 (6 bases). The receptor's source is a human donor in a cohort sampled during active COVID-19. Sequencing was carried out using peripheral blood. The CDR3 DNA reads TGTGCCAGCAGCTGGGGTGGAGGGGTTGGGGAGTACTTC. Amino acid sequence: CASSWGGGVGEYF.